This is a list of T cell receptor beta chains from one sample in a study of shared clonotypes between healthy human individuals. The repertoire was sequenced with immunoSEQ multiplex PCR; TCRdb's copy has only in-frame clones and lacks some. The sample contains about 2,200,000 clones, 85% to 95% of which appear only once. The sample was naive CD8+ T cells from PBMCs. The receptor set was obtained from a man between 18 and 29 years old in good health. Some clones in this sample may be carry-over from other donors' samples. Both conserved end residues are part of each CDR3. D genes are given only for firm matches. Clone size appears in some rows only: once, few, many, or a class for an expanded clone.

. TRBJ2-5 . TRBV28 TGTGCCAGCAGTTACGGGGCCGGAGAGACCCAGTACTTC CASSYGAGETQYF
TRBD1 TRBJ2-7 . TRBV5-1 TGCGCCAGCAGCGTTAGGGGGCCCCCCTACGAGCAGTACTTC CASSVRGPPYEQYF
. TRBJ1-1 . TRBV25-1 TGTGCCAGCGGCCCGATCATGAACACTGAAGCTTTCTTT CASGPIMNTEAFF
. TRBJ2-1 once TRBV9 TGTGCCAGCAGCGCCTCAAAAACCTACAATGAGCAGTTCTTC CASSASKTYNEQFF
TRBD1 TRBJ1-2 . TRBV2 TGTGCCAGCAGTGAACGGCAGGGGGCCTTTGGCTACACCTTC CASSERQGAFGYTF
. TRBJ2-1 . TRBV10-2 TGCGCCAGCACCCTTAGCGATGAGCAGTTCTTC CASTLSDEQFF
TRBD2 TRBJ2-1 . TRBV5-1 TGCGCCAGCAGCCCCGCTAGCGGGAGGGGGTATGAGCAGTTCTTC CASSPASGRGYEQFF
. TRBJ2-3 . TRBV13 TGTGCCAGCAGCTTATCCGGGGATACGCAGTATTTT CASSLSGDTQYF
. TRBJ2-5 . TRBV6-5 TGTGCCAGCAGTCCTTCCGACATGCCGGGGGAGACCCAGTACTTC CASSPSDMPGETQYF
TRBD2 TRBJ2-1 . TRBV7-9 TGTGCCAGCAGGGGACTAGCGGGGTACAATGAGCAGTTCTTC CASRGLAGYNEQFF
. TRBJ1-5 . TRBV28 TGTGCCAGCAGTTTAATTGAGACAGGCAATCAGCCCCAGCATTTT CASSLIETGNQPQHF
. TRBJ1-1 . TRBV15 TGTGCCACCAGCAGATGGGGGAACACTGAAGCTTTCTTT CATSRWGNTEAFF